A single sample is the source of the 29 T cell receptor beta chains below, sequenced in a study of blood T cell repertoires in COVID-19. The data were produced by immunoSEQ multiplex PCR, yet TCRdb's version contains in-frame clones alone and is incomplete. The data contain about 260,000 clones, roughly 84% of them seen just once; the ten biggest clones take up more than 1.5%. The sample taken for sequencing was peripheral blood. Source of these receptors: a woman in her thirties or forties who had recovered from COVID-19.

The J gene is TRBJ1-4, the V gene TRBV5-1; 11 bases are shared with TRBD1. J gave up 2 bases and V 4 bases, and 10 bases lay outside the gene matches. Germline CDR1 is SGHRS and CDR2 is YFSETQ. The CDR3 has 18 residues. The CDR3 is CASSHRTGGVSTNEKLFF. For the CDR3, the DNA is TGCGCCAGCAGCCACAGGACAGGGGGCGTGTCGACTAATGAAAAACTGTTTTTT. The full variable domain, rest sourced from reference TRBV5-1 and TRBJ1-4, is KAGVTQTPRYLIKTRGQQVTLSCSPISGHRSVSWYQQTPGQGLQFLFEYFSETQRNKGNFPGRFSGRQFSNSRSEMNVSTLELGDSALYLCASSHRTGGVSTNEKLFFGSGTQLSVL.

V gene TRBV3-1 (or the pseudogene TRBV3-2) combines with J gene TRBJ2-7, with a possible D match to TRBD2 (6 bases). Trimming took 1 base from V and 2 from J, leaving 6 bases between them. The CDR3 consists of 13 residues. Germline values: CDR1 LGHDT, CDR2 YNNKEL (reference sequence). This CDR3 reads CASSQGLAYEQYF. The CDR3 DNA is TGTGCCAGCAGCCAAGGACTAGCCTACGAGCAGTACTTC.

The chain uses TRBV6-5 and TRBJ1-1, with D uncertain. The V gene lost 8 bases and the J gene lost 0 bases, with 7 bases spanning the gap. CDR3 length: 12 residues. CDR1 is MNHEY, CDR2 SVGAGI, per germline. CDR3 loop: CASRSVNTEAFF. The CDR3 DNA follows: TGTGCCAGCCGGTCGGTGAACACTGAAGCTTTCTTT.

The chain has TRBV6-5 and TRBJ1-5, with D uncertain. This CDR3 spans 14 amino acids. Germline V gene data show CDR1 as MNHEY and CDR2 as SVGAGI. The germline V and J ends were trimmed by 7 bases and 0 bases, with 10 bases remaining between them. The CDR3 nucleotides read TGTGCCAGCATGTACAGAAATAGCAATCAGCCCCAGCATTTT. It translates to CASMYRNSNQPQHF.

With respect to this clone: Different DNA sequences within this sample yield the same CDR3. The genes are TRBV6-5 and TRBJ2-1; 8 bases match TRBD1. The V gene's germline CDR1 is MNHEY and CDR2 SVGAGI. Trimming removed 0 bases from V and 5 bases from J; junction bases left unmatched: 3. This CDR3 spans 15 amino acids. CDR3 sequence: CASSYSGQGNNEQFF. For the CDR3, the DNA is TGTGCCAGCAGTTACTCCGGACAGGGAAACAATGAGCAGTTCTTC.

CDR3 bases: TGTGCCAGCAGCGGGGGGGCTGGAGGGGCTTTCTTT. Protein product: CASSGGAGGAFF. The chain has TRBV2 and TRBJ1-1, with a weak D call TRBD1 (6 bases). Germline assignment: CDR1 SNHLY and CDR2 FYNNEI. The CDR3 sequence is 12 residues long. Trimming pared 6 bases from V and 11 bases from J, leaving 16 bases between.

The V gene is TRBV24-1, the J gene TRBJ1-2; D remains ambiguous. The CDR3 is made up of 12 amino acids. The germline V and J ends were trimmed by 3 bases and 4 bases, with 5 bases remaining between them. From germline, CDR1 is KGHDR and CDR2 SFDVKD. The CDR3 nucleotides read TGTGCCACCAGTGATAACGGCTATGGCTACACCTTC. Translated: CATSDNGYGYTF.

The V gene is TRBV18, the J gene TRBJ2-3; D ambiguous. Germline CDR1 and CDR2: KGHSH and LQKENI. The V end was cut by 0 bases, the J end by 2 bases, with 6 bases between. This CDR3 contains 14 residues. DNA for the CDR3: TGTGCCAGCTCACCACCACAGTACACAGATACGCAGTATTTT. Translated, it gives CASSPPQYTDTQYF.

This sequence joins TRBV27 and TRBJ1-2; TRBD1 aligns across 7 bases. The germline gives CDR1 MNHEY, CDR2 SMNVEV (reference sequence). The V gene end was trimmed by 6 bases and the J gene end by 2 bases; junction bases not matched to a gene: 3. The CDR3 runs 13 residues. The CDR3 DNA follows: TGTGCCAGCAGCGGACAGGCCAACTATGGCTACACCTTC. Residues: CASSGQANYGYTF.

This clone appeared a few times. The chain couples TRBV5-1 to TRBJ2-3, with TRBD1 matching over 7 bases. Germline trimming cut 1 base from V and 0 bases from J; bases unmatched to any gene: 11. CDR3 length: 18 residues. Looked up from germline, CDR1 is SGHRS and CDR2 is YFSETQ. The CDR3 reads CASSLNPLGQISTDTQYF. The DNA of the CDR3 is TGCGCCAGCAGCTTGAATCCCCTGGGACAGATTAGCACAGATACGCAGTATTTT. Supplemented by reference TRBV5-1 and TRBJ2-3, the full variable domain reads KAGVTQTPRYLIKTRGQQVTLSCSPISGHRSVSWYQQTPGQGLQFLFEYFSETQRNKGNFPGRFSGRQFSNSRSEMNVSTLELGDSALYLCASSLNPLGQISTDTQYFGPGTRLTVL.

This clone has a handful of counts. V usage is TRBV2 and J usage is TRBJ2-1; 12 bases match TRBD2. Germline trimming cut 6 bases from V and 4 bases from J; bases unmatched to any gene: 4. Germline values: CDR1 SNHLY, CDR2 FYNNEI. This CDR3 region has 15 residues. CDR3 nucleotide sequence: TGTGCCAGCAGCCCGACTAGCGGGGGATACAATGAGCAGTTCTTC. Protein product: CASSPTSGGYNEQFF.

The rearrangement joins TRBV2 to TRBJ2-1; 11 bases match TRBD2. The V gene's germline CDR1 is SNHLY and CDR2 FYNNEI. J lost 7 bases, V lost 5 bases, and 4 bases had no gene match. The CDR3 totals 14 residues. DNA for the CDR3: TGTGCCAGCAGTTGGACTAGCGGGTGGAATGAGCAGTTCTTC. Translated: CASSWTSGWNEQFF.

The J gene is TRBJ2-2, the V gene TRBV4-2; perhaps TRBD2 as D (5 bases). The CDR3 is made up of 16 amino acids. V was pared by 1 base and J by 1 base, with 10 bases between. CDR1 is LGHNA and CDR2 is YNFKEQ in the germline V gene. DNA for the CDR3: TGTGCCAGCAGCCAAGCTCGGGAACAGAACACCGGGGAGCTGTTTTTT. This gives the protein CASSQAREQNTGELFF.

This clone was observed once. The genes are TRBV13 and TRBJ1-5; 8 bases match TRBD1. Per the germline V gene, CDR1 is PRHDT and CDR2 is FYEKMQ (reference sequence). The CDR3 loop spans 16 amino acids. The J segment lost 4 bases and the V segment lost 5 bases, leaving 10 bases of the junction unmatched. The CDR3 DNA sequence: TGTGCCAGCAGCAGGGGGACAGGAGACGCGAATCAGCCCCAGCATTTT. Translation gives CASSRGTGDANQPQHF.

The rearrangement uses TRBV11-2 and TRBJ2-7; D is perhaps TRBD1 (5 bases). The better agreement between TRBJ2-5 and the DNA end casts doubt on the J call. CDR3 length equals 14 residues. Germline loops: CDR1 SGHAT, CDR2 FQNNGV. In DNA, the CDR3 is TGTGCCAGCAGCTTAGATCCAGCAGGGGAGACCCAGTACTTC. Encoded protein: CASSLDPAGETQYF.

The CDR3 region has the DNA TGCGCCAGCAGCTTGGCAGGGGGCTTCGAGCAGTACTTC. Amino acid sequence: CASSLAGGFEQYF. This chain joins TRBV5-1 and TRBJ2-7; 8 bases fit TRBD1. CDR1 and CDR2 from the germline V gene are SGHRS and YFSETQ. The CDR3 covers 13 residues. The junction had 2 bases not matched to a gene; V was cut back by 0 bases and J by 6 bases.

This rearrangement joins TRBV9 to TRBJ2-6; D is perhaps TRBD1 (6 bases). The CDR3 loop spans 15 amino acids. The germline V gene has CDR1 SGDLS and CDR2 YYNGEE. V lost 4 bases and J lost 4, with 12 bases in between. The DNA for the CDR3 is TGTGCCAGCAGCACACAGGGAACCGGGGCCAACGTCCTGACTTTC. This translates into CASSTQGTGANVLTF.

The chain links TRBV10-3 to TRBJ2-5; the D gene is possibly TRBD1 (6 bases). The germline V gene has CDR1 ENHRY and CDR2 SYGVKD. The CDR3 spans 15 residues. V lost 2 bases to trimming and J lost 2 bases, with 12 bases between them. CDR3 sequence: CAISETTGPQETQYF. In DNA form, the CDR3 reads TGTGCCATCAGTGAGACCACAGGGCCGCAAGAGACCCAGTACTTC.

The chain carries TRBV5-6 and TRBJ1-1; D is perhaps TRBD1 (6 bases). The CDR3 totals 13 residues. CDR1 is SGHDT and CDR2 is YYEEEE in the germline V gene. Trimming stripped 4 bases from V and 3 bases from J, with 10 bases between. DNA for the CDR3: TGTGCCAGCAGCCCAAGGGGGTACACTGAAGCTTTCTTT. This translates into CASSPRGYTEAFF.

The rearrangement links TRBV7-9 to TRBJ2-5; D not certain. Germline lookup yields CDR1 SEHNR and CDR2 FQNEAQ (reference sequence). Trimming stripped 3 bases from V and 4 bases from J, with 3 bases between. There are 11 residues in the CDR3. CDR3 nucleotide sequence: TGTGCCAGCAGCTTGGCAGAGACCCAGTACTTC. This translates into CASSLAETQYF.

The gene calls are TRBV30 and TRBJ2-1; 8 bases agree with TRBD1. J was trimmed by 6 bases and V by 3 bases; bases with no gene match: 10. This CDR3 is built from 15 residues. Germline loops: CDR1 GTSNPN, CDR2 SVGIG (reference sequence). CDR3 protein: CAWSLGAGGTNEQFF. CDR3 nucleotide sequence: TGTGCCTGGAGCCTTGGGGCAGGGGGCACCAATGAGCAGTTCTTC.

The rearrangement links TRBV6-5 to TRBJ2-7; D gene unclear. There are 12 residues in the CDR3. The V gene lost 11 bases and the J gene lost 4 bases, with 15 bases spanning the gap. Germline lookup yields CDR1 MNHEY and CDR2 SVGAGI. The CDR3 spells CAAGRSVYEQYF. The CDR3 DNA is TGTGCCGCAGGCCGAAGTGTTTACGAGCAGTACTTC.

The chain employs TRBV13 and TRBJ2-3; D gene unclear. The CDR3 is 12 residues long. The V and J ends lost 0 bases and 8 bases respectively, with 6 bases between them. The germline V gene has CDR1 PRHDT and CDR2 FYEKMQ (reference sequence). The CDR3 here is CASSLGAPTQYF. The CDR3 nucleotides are TGTGCCAGCAGCTTAGGGGCACCTACGCAGTATTTT.

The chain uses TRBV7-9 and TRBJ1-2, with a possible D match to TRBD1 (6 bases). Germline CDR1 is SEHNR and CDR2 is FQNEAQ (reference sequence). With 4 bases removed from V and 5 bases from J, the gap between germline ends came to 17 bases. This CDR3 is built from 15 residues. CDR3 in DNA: TGTGCCAGCAGCTCCGATTTTGGACAGACATATGGCTACACCTTC. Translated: CASSSDFGQTYGYTF.

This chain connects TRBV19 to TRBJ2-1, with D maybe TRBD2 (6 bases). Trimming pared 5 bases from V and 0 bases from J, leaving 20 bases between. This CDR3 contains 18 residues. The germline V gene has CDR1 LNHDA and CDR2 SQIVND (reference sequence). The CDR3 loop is CASSPTPGTSSSYNEQFF. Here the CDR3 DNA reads TGTGCCAGTAGTCCTACCCCCGGGACTTCAAGCTCCTACAATGAGCAGTTCTTC.

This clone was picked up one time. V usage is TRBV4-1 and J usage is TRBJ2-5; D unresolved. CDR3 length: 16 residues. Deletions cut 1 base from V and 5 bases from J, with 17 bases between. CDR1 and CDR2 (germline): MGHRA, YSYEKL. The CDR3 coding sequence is TGCGCCAGCAGCCAAGGGGTCGCTAGATATGCGGAGACCCAGTACTTC. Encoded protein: CASSQGVARYAETQYF.

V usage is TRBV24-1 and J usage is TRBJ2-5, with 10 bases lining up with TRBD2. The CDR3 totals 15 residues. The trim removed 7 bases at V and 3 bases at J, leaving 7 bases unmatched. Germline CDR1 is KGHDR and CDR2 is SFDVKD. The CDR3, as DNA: TGTGCCACCAGCGGGACCGGGACTAGCGAAGAGACCCAGTACTTC. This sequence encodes CATSGTGTSEETQYF.

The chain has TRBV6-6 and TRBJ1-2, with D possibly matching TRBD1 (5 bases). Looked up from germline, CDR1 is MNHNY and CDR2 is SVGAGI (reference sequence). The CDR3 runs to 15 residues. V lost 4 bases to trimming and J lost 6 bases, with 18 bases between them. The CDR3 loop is CASSSPSRAQNGYTF. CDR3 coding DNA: TGTGCCAGCAGTTCTCCCAGCAGGGCACAGAATGGCTACACCTTC.

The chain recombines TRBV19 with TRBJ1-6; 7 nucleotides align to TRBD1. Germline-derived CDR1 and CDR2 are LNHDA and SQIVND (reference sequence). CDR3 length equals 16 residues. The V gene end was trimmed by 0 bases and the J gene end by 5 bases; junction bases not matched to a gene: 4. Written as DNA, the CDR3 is TGTGCCAGTAGTATAGAGACAGGGAGGCATAATTCACCCCTCCACTTT. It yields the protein CASSIETGRHNSPLHF.